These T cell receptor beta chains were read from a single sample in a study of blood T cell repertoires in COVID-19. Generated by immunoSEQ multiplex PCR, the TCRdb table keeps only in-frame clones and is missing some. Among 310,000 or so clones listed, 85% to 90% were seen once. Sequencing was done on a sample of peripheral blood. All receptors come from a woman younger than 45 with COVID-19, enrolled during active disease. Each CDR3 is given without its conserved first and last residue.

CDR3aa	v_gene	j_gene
SVDASGNGQY	TRBV29-1	TRBJ2-7
AKGTSGEYEQY	TRBV2	TRBJ2-7
ASSPLALNTGELF	TRBV6-5	TRBJ2-2
ASSPQQGGYNEQF	TRBV7-2	TRBJ2-1
ASSLEGGVTEAF	TRBV13	TRBJ1-1
ASSQAGGTLEQY	TRBV4-1	TRBJ2-7
ASSGLWGHQAGELF	TRBV5-1	TRBJ2-2
ASKGMQGASEAF	TRBV6-6	TRBJ1-1
ASSYSLRYEQY	TRBV6-2/TRBV6-3	TRBJ2-7
ASWVASGRDEQF	TRBV2	TRBJ2-1
ASSTGIGQPQH	TRBV9	TRBJ1-5
ASSHFSGSGGQY	TRBV3-1/TRBV3-2	TRBJ2-7
ASSPGQGAYYGYT	TRBV28	TRBJ1-2
ASSQDRGNTEAF	TRBV4-3	TRBJ1-1
ASSSYLSSYEQY	TRBV14	TRBJ2-7
ASSHPWGGSSYNEQF	TRBV7-9	TRBJ2-1
ASSLDSYNEKLF	TRBV5-5	TRBJ1-4
ASSLVGPLGEQY	TRBV5-1	TRBJ2-7
AWSQGGVGGTEAF	TRBV30	TRBJ1-1
ASSPPGQGIMNTGELF	TRBV27	TRBJ2-2
ASRGAPNEKLF	TRBV19	TRBJ1-4
ASSEVSGKSYNEQF	TRBV6-1	TRBJ2-1
ASSFISGSDTQY	TRBV28	TRBJ2-3
ASSLTNYGYT	TRBV28	TRBJ1-2
ASSQDGRDWAFYGYT	TRBV4-1	TRBJ1-2
ASSMGDRAYEQY	TRBV19	TRBJ2-7
ASSLAGRGSGEAF	TRBV7-8	TRBJ1-1
ASSLGQGWGGYT	TRBV5-6	TRBJ1-2
AWTFDRGTGELF	TRBV30	TRBJ2-2
ASSLRGTAQF	TRBV28	TRBJ2-1
ASSSTSGKPTDTQY	TRBV5-1	TRBJ2-3
ASSSGQGPF	TRBV7-9	TRBJ2-1
ASSLAFGGRGAYEQY	TRBV13	TRBJ2-7
ASSQDAGNTEAF	TRBV3-1/TRBV3-2	TRBJ1-1
ASSLLTGGDSPLH	TRBV5-6	TRBJ1-6
ASSFLGGYEQY	TRBV28	TRBJ2-7
ASSRSGQGVRLNTGELF	TRBV19	TRBJ2-2
ASSLTSGTDTQY	TRBV5-1	TRBJ2-3
ASSGGQALHNEQF	TRBV9	TRBJ2-1
ATSTRSRGGDEQF	TRBV15	TRBJ2-1
ASSTVLYEQY	TRBV6-2/TRBV6-3	TRBJ2-7
ASSGSSYEQY	TRBV7-2	TRBJ2-7
ASSPAGAGNTIY	TRBV18	TRBJ1-3
ASSYTGGNQPQH	TRBV6-5	TRBJ1-5
ASSKGLAGDEQF	TRBV6-4	TRBJ2-1
ASSLADRGEENQPQH	TRBV7-4	TRBJ1-5
ASSEATGRTEAF	TRBV6-6	TRBJ1-1
AWTRRNSPLH	TRBV30	TRBJ1-6
ASSPWGLAGIQGEQF	TRBV19	TRBJ2-1
AWSVGQNSPLH	TRBV30	TRBJ1-6
ASSLKEGQGYGYT	TRBV7-2	TRBJ1-2
ASSLGQSNEQF	TRBV18	TRBJ2-1
ASSAPTSGRREQF	TRBV25-1	TRBJ2-1
ASSVGRVSYEQY	TRBV9	TRBJ2-7